The 3 T cell receptor beta chains below all came from one sample that was sequenced in a study of blood T cell repertoires in COVID-19 (TCRdb year 2020). Libraries were prepared through the immunoSEQ multiplex PCR assay. Not all clones reach the TCRdb copy of this immuneACCESS table, which keeps in-frame sequences only. Checked studies attribute under half of the gap to unresolved V genes and leave the rest unexplained. Here the sample has roughly 24,000 clones; over 85% occur a single time. Around 8% of the sample goes to the ten largest clones. The sequencing input was peripheral blood. These receptor sequences come from a human donor in a cohort sampled during active COVID-19.

The chain has TRBV24-1 and TRBJ2-3; 7 nucleotides align to TRBD1. Germline-derived CDR1 and CDR2 are KGHDR and SFDVKD. V shed 5 bases, J shed 6 bases, and the junction held 7 bases outside the gene matches. The CDR3 runs to 14 residues. The CDR3, as DNA: TGTGCCACCAGTGGCAGACAGGGTCCCGATACGCAGTATTTT. As protein: CATSGRQGPDTQYF.

J is TRBJ2-5 and V is TRBV13, with 9 bases aligning to TRBD1. Germline values: CDR1 PRHDT, CDR2 FYEKMQ (reference sequence). The CDR3 runs 16 residues. V was clipped by 5 bases and J by 1 base; unmatched bases: 8. The CDR3, as DNA: TGTGCCAGCAGCCACAGGGGGCCTAAACTCCAAGAGACCCAGTACTTC. This encodes CASSHRGPKLQETQYF.

CDR3 sequence: CASNRAWNQPQHF. The CDR3 nucleotides are TGTGCCTCGAACAGGGCTTGGAATCAGCCCCAGCATTTT. V gene TRBV7-8 combines with J gene TRBJ1-5, with a weak D call TRBD1 (6 bases). V shed 11 bases and J shed 4 bases, with 15 bases lying between them. CDR1 is SGHVS, CDR2 FQNEAQ, per germline. The CDR3 loop spans 13 amino acids.